These 32 T cell receptor beta chains originate from one sample sequenced in a study of blood T cell repertoires in COVID-19. Profiled with immunoSEQ multiplex PCR; TCRdb holds only in-frame clones, not every one. The top ten clones hold 36% of a sample with about 82,000 clones, approximately 78% of them seen once. The sequencing sample was made of peripheral blood. These receptors were taken from a man in his 60s with COVID-19, enrolled during active disease.

The CDR3 DNA reads TGTGCCACCTGGGGCGGGCGGAGGGTTAATCAGCCCCAGCATTTT. Translation: CATWGGRRVNQPQHF. The chain is built from TRBV19 and TRBJ1-5; a possible D gene is TRBD1 (5 bases). CDR1 LNHDA and CDR2 SQIVND come from the germline V gene (reference sequence). Trimming removed 10 bases at V and 4 bases at J, with 20 bases between. The CDR3 runs to 15 residues.

The rearrangement joins TRBV6-5 to TRBJ2-7, with 7 positions matching TRBD2. This CDR3 is 15 amino acids long. V dropped 6 bases and J dropped 2; count of bases not matched to a gene: 10. CDR1 MNHEY and CDR2 SVGAGI come from the germline V gene. CDR3 nucleotides: TGTGCCAGCAGGGGGGGGAGGTCTCCCCCCTACGAGCAGTACTTC. This sequence encodes CASRGGRSPPYEQYF.

This chain links TRBV5-1 with TRBJ1-2; 7 nucleotides match TRBD1. The germline V gene encodes CDR1 SGHRS and CDR2 YFSETQ. V was pared by 5 bases and J by 7 bases, with 11 bases of the junction left unmatched. The CDR3 runs 14 residues. In nucleotides, the CDR3 is TGCGCCAGCAGTTCCGACAGGGTGACTCGTGGCTACACCTTC. This sequence encodes CASSSDRVTRGYTF.

The chain recombines TRBV30 with TRBJ1-5, with 7 bases fitting TRBD1. Germline CDR1 is GTSNPN and CDR2 is SVGIG (reference sequence). This CDR3 contains 14 residues. V trimming: 3 bases; J trimming: 0 bases; junction bases outside the gene matches: 2. The CDR3 reads CAWRGQSSNQPQHF. In nucleotides, the CDR3 is TGTGCCTGGAGGGGACAGTCTAGCAATCAGCCCCAGCATTTT.

The gene calls are TRBV5-1 and TRBJ2-6; possible D gene TRBD1, 6 bases. Germline lookup yields CDR1 SGHRS and CDR2 YFSETQ. CDR3 length equals 16 residues. Trimming stripped 4 bases from V and 0 bases from J, with 11 bases between. CDR3 region: CASSVLDSSGANVLTF. The DNA of the CDR3 is TGCGCCAGCAGCGTCTTGGACAGCTCTGGGGCCAACGTCCTGACTTTC.

The chain employs TRBV2 and TRBJ2-7; 8 nucleotides agree with TRBD1. Germline CDR1 SNHLY, CDR2 FYNNEI. J was trimmed by 5 bases and V by 6 bases; bases with no gene match: 9. The CDR3 sequence is 14 residues long. The CDR3 loop is CASSAGQGTDEQYF. CDR3 nucleotides: TGTGCCAGCAGCGCAGGACAGGGTACGGACGAGCAGTACTTC.

V is TRBV4-1 and J is TRBJ1-6, with TRBD1 identical over 8 bases. CDR3 length: 15 amino acids. In germline, CDR1 is MGHRA, CDR2 YSYEKL. Unmatched junction bases numbered 8, after V lost 4 bases and J lost 9 bases. CDR3 loop: CASSRQQGGSSPLHF. DNA for the CDR3: TGCGCCAGCAGCCGCCAACAGGGGGGTAGTTCACCCCTCCACTTT.

This clone was counted between two and nine times. This chain links TRBV7-9 with TRBJ1-5, with 12 bases that match TRBD1. The ends lost 1 base at V and 7 bases at J; junction bases unmatched: 5. Per the germline V gene, CDR1 is SEHNR and CDR2 is FQNEAQ (reference sequence). This CDR3 has 16 amino acids. Here the CDR3 reads CASSLEGQGARQPQHF. The CDR3 bases are TGTGCCAGCAGCTTAGAGGGACAGGGGGCTCGGCAGCCCCAGCATTTT.

The genes are TRBV5-8 and TRBJ2-1; TRBD2 matches 8 bases. V shed 10 bases and J 6 bases; nucleotides not matched to a gene: 12. The CDR3 sequence is 14 residues long. In germline, CDR1 is SGHTS, CDR2 YDEGEE. Written as DNA, the CDR3 is TGTGCCTCCCTGAGGCTAGCGGGCCTCAATGAGCAGTTCTTC. Protein sequence: CASLRLAGLNEQFF.

The chain recombines TRBV29-1 with TRBJ1-2, with D possibly being TRBD1 (5 bases). V gave up 7 bases and J gave up 7 bases, with 10 bases separating them. From germline, CDR1 is SQVTM and CDR2 ANQGSEA. This CDR3 is 10 amino acids long. The CDR3 coding sequence is TGCAGCGCCGACGGGGGTGGCTACACCTTC. Its protein product is CSADGGGYTF.

The chain joins TRBV28 to TRBJ1-1; 7 bases line up with TRBD1. The V and J ends lost 6 bases and 6 bases, in that order; junction bases with no gene match: 4. The CDR3 has 12 residues. The V gene's germline CDR1 is MDHEN and CDR2 SYDVKM. The CDR3 nucleotides are TGTGCCAGCAGCCTGGGACAGTCTGAAGCTTTCTTT. It codes for CASSLGQSEAFF.

A few counts support this clone. The chain couples TRBV2 to TRBJ2-7; possibly TRBD1 for D (7 bases). This CDR3 comprises 12 residues. In germline, CDR1 is SNHLY, CDR2 FYNNEI. The V and J ends lost 4 bases and 6 bases respectively, with 10 bases between them. This chain's CDR3 is CASSVRGAEQYF. The CDR3 nucleotides are TGTGCCAGCAGTGTCAGGGGGGCCGAGCAGTACTTC.

This clone was picked up a small number of times. J is TRBJ1-1 and V is TRBV3-1 (or the pseudogene TRBV3-2), with D unresolved. V was trimmed by 0 bases and J by 8 bases, leaving 13 bases between them. The CDR3 sequence is 14 residues long. Germline lookup yields CDR1 LGHDT and CDR2 YNNKEL (reference sequence). The CDR3 DNA reads TGTGCCAGCAGCCAAGAAGGAGGGTCCGCCGAAGCTTTCTTT. Translated: CASSQEGGSAEAFF.

This clone was counted between two and nine times. This chain uses TRBV10-3 with TRBJ1-3; 8 bases map to TRBD1. The CDR3 contains 16 residues. Germline trimming cut 0 bases from V and 8 bases from J; bases unmatched to any gene: 9. Germline CDR1 ENHRY, CDR2 SYGVKD. This CDR3 reads CAISESVDRAIDTIYF. CDR3 DNA sequence: TGTGCCATCAGTGAGTCAGTGGACAGGGCTATTGACACCATATATTTT.

The rearrangement links TRBV27 to TRBJ2-1, with D uncertain. This CDR3 has 14 residues. Germline V gene sequence: CDR1 MNHEY, CDR2 SMNVEV (reference sequence). Trimming shortened V by 0 bases and J by 7 bases, and 10 bases separated the two germline ends. CDR3 protein: CASSLSLGANEQFF. The CDR3 DNA is TGTGCCAGCAGTTTATCGCTAGGTGCGAATGAGCAGTTCTTC.

The chain combines TRBV19 with TRBJ1-1; 8 bases fit TRBD1. Germline-derived CDR1 and CDR2 are LNHDA and SQIVND (reference sequence). Trimming removed 5 bases from V and 12 bases from J; junction bases left unmatched: 8. The CDR3 contains 12 residues. The CDR3 DNA reads as TGTGCCAGTAGTTCAGGGGGCGCGAGCCCTTTCTTT. This sequence encodes CASSSGGASPFF.

The genes are TRBV30 and TRBJ2-7; 12 nucleotides line up with TRBD2. CDR1 is GTSNPN, CDR2 SVGIG, per germline (reference sequence). CDR3 size: 18 residues. Trimming removed 1 base from V and 3 bases from J; junction bases left unmatched: 13. The CDR3 spells CAWSAPSGRAPRGYEQYF. CDR3 DNA sequence: TGTGCCTGGAGTGCACCTAGCGGGAGGGCTCCACGGGGCTACGAGCAGTACTTC.

The rearrangement joins TRBV6-1 to TRBJ2-5; D gene uncertain. The CDR3 runs to 13 residues. CDR1 MNHNS and CDR2 SASEGT come from the germline V gene. V was trimmed by 1 base and J by 5 bases, leaving 8 bases between them. The CDR3 sequence: CASSEVGRETQYF. CDR3 DNA sequence: TGTGCCAGCAGTGAAGTTGGCAGGGAGACCCAGTACTTC.

The chain links TRBV27 to TRBJ2-7; 7 nucleotides align to TRBD2. Germline assignment: CDR1 MNHEY and CDR2 SMNVEV (reference sequence). J lost 2 bases, V lost 7 bases, and 5 bases had no gene match. This CDR3 is built from 13 residues. The CDR3 loop reads CASMASGTYEQYF. The CDR3, as DNA: TGTGCCAGCATGGCAAGCGGGACCTACGAGCAGTACTTC.

The J gene is TRBJ2-3, the V gene TRBV19, with D uncertain. This CDR3 contains 13 residues. The V end was cut by 1 base, the J end by 7 bases, with 9 bases between. The V gene's germline CDR1 is LNHDA and CDR2 SQIVND (reference sequence). The CDR3 is CASSIGNRNTQYF. The CDR3 bases are TGTGCCAGTAGTATAGGTAATAGAAATACGCAGTATTTT.

The gene calls are TRBV11-3 and TRBJ1-2, with D hard to call. Germline V lookup: CDR1 SGHNT, CDR2 YENEEA. The V and J ends lost 5 bases and 2 bases respectively, with 9 bases between them. The CDR3 extends over 13 amino acids. CDR3: CASSARENYGYTF. The DNA of the CDR3 is TGTGCCAGCAGCGCCCGGGAGAACTATGGCTACACCTTC.

A remark on this clone: Compared with germline, one end of the junction differs, possibly owing to a read error. V gene TRBV7-7 combines with J gene TRBJ2-3; 8 positions agree with TRBD1. The germline V gene has CDR1 SSHAT and CDR2 FNYEAQ (reference sequence). CDR3 size: 15 residues. This chain's CDR3 is CASSLRTGPTDTQYF. The CDR3, as DNA: TGTGCTAGCAGCTTACGGACAGGGCCCACAGATACGCAGTATTTT.

The V and J genes are TRBV12-3 or TRBV12-4 and TRBJ2-7, with D possibly being TRBD2 (5 bases). The length of the CDR3 is 13 residues. The V and J ends lost 1 base and 4 bases respectively, with 8 bases between them. Here the CDR3 reads CASSLGGPYEQYF. In DNA form, the CDR3 reads TGTGCCAGCAGTTTAGGAGGGCCTTACGAGCAGTACTTC.

The V call is TRBV6-5, the J call TRBJ1-1; TRBD1 might be the D (5 bases). CDR3 length: 15 residues. V was cut by 0 bases and J by 1 base, with 9 bases left in between. Looked up from germline, CDR1 is MNHEY and CDR2 is SVGAGI. CDR3 nucleotide sequence: TGTGCCAGCAGTTACTCTAGGGGAGGGAACACTGAAGCTTTCTTT. It encodes CASSYSRGGNTEAFF.

The genes are TRBV7-9 and TRBJ2-3; D is uncertain. This CDR3 is 14 amino acids long. CDR1 and CDR2 (germline): SEHNR, FQNEAQ (reference sequence). Between the trimmed V and J ends, which lost 2 bases and 3 bases, there was a span of 9 bases. The CDR3 coding sequence is TGTGCCAGCAGCTTATCCTCTAGTACAGATACGCAGTATTTT. Translated, it gives CASSLSSSTDTQYF.

The chain has TRBV5-8 and TRBJ2-2; D is perhaps TRBD1 (5 bases). The ends were cut back, 1 base at V and 4 bases at J, with 14 bases in the middle. Germline loops: CDR1 SGHTS, CDR2 YDEGEE. This CDR3 spans 16 amino acids. CDR3 in amino acids: CASSLRWGISTGELFF. In DNA, the CDR3 is TGTGCCAGCAGCTTGAGGTGGGGCATTAGCACCGGGGAGCTGTTTTTT. Combining the CDR3 with reference TRBV5-8 and TRBJ2-2 gives the whole variable domain EAGVTQSPTHLIKTRGQQATLRCSPISGHTSVYWYQQALGLGLQFLLWYDEGEERNRGNFPPRFSGRQFPNYSSELNVNALELEDSALYLCASSLRWGISTGELFFGEGSRLTVL.

This sequence joins TRBV5-8 and TRBJ2-7; 7 nucleotides line up with TRBD1. CDR3 length: 14 amino acids. Germline V gene lookup returns CDR1 SGHTS and CDR2 YDEGEE. With V trimmed by 3 bases and J by 10 bases, 13 bases remained unmatched. CDR3 sequence reads: CASSSTRGQALQYF. The CDR3 DNA reads TGTGCCAGCAGCTCGACCCGAGGACAGGCTCTACAGTACTTC.

V is TRBV19 and J is TRBJ1-5, with D possibly matching TRBD1 (5 bases). The CDR3 runs 12 residues. V lost 6 bases, J lost 4 bases, and 7 bases lay in between. CDR1 LNHDA and CDR2 SQIVND come from the germline V gene (reference sequence). This CDR3 is CASRTGNQPQHF. CDR3 nucleotides: TGTGCCAGTAGAACAGGAAATCAGCCCCAGCATTTT.

The CDR3 spells CATSRQGGTEAFF. Here the CDR3 DNA reads TGTGCTACGTCTCGACAGGGCGGCACTGAAGCTTTCTTT. J is TRBJ1-1 and V is TRBV7-7, with 7 nucleotides matching TRBD1. The germline gives CDR1 SSHAT, CDR2 FNYEAQ (reference sequence). This CDR3 has 13 residues.

This sequence joins TRBV29-1 and TRBJ2-7; 8 nucleotides match TRBD1. Germline V gives CDR1 SQVTM, CDR2 ANQGSEA. The trim removed 7 bases at V and 4 bases at J, leaving 12 bases unmatched. CDR3 length: 14 residues. The CDR3 reads CSAAGQGDGYEQYF. The DNA of the CDR3 is TGCAGCGCCGCAGGACAGGGTGATGGTTACGAGCAGTACTTC.

V is TRBV5-1 and J is TRBJ2-3; possible D gene TRBD1, 5 bases. This CDR3 region has 15 residues. Trimming shortened V by 0 bases and J by 6 bases, and 14 bases separated the two germline ends. Germline V gives CDR1 SGHRS, CDR2 YFSETQ. CDR3 region: CASSLGQGPGDTQYF. The CDR3 bases are TGCGCCAGCAGCTTGGGGCAGGGCCCTGGGGATACGCAGTATTTT.

The gene calls are TRBV4-2 and TRBJ2-7, with 9 bases that match TRBD2. V dropped 0 bases and J dropped 7; count of bases not matched to a gene: 7. CDR1 is LGHNA and CDR2 is YNFKEQ in the germline V gene. The CDR3 runs 15 residues. This CDR3 is CASSQEASGTREQYF. The CDR3 nucleotides read TGTGCCAGCAGCCAAGAGGCTAGCGGGACAAGGGAGCAGTACTTC.